This TCR beta chain was recorded in a study of CD8 T cells in ankylosing spondylitis. Study-wide points: Seemingly characteristic of ankylosing spondylitis blood was a TCR beta motif consisting of eight highly homologous variants.

TCRdb independently ran MiXCR on the 5' RACE reads; one entry per CDR3 protein. There are roughly 46,000 distinct CDR3 sequences in the sample; under 5% occur only once, and 4% lies in the top ten. This CDR3 region has 13 residues. With 6 bases clipped from V and 3 bases from J, the junction kept 5 bases outside the gene matches. Looked up from germline, CDR1 is SGDLS and CDR2 is YYNGEE. There are many counts of this clonotype. The antigen remains undetermined. The chain employs TRBV9 and TRBJ2-5; 7 bases map to TRBD1. The sequence came from a female donor with ankylosing spondylitis or in good health (not recorded which). Input material: blood, either unsorted or a sorted T cell fraction (not recorded which). This chain's CDR3 is CASTTTGEETQYF. In DNA, the CDR3 is TGTGCCAGCACCACTACAGGGGAAGAGACCCAGTACTTC.